Included here is one T cell receptor beta chain sequence, with context. This specimen belongs to a study of blood T cell repertoires in COVID-19. Trimming cost V 6 bases and J 5 bases, with 16 bases left between them. The length of the CDR3 is 15 residues. The germline CDR1 and CDR2 sequences are MDHEN and SYDVKM. Sequenced by immunoSEQ multiplex PCR; TCRdb stores in-frame clones only, minus some. In the table there are under 300,000 clones, about 89% of which are singletons. This TCR came from a middle-aged man who had recovered from COVID-19. Sequencing input: PBMCs or T cells enriched from blood (not recorded which). The gene calls are TRBV28 and TRBJ1-4; a possible D gene is TRBD1 (6 bases). This CDR3 reads CASRQGQTVNEKLFF. CDR3 coding DNA: TGTGCCAGCAGACAAGGACAGACTGTGAATGAAAAACTGTTTTTT.